This passage covers 4 T cell receptor beta chains from one sample sequenced in a study of T cells in Graves' hyperthyroidism and ophthalmopathy. TCR beta CDR3 sequences were amplified from RNA transcripts. Primed by the HTBI set, a first-round RT-PCR was run on the TCR CDR3. TCRdb fed the multiplex PCR reads into MiXCR, producing one record per CDR3 protein. This sample has hundreds of thousands of distinct CDR3 sequences, with over 40% found just once. The specimen sequenced was peripheral blood or thyroid tissue (not recorded which). These receptors were taken from an adult man with Graves' disease, either hyperthyroidism or ophthalmopathy (not recorded which).

This clonotype has a handful of counts. The chain carries TRBV5-5 and TRBJ1-1, with D possibly TRBD1 on 5 matching bases. Germline CDR1 and CDR2: SGHKS and YYEKEE (reference sequence). The V gene lost 3 bases and the J gene lost 1 base, with 10 bases spanning the gap. The CDR3 has 14 amino acids. CDR3 protein: CASSWDGENTEAFF. Written as DNA, the CDR3 is TGTGCCAGCAGCTGGGACGGAGAGAACACTGAAGCTTTCTTT.

The genes are TRBV7-9 and TRBJ2-5; 7 nucleotides line up with TRBD2. V dropped 3 bases and J dropped 9; count of bases not matched to a gene: 4. The CDR3 loop spans 12 amino acids. Germline-derived CDR1 and CDR2 are SEHNR and FQNEAQ (reference sequence). CDR3 sequence (DNA): TGTGCCAGCAGCTTGGGGAGGGAGCCCCAGTACTTC. It translates to CASSLGREPQYF.

Turning to this clonotype: One base away lies a much larger clone, so this may be a sequencing read error. DNA for the CDR3: TGCAGCGCTGATGACGAAAACTATGGCTACACCTTC. It yields the protein CSADDENYGYTF. This sequence joins TRBV29-1 and TRBJ1-2; D ambiguous. The CDR3 has 12 amino acids. V was trimmed by 7 bases and J by 2 bases, leaving 11 bases between them. Germline loops: CDR1 SQVTM, CDR2 ANQGSEA.

This clonotype was recorded at least ten times. The chain couples TRBV29-1 to TRBJ2-7; D may be TRBD1 (5 bases). With 0 bases removed from V and 6 bases from J, the gap between germline ends came to 12 bases. CDR1 SQVTM and CDR2 ANQGSEA come from the germline V gene. The CDR3 covers 13 residues. Here the CDR3 DNA reads TGCAGCGTTGAAGATCGGCAGGGATTCGAGCAGTACTTC. It codes for CSVEDRQGFEQYF.